This T cell receptor beta chain appears in the sequencing data of a study of blood T cell repertoires in COVID-19. Seattle-derived patients entered the study during active infection and were followed longitudinally. This CDR3 has 13 amino acids. Between the trimmed V and J ends, which lost 6 bases and 3 bases, there was a span of 12 bases. From germline, CDR1 is SQVTM and CDR2 ANQGSEA. Measured with immunoSEQ multiplex PCR; TCRdb has only the in-frame clones, and not every one. The data hold some 56,000 clones, with roughly 89% observed a single time. This sequence was found in an older woman with COVID-19, enrolled during active disease. The rearrangement uses TRBV29-1 and TRBJ1-5; D is possibly TRBD1 (6 bases). Sample: peripheral blood. CDR3 nucleotide sequence: TGCAGCGTGGAAACAGGGAACAATCAGCCCCAGCATTTT. Translated, it gives CSVETGNNQPQHF.